These 29 T cell receptor beta chains originate from one sample sequenced in a study of blood T cell repertoires in COVID-19. The repertoire was sequenced with immunoSEQ multiplex PCR; TCRdb's copy has only in-frame clones and lacks some. The repertoire holds approximately 150,000 clones, with about 87% as singletons. What was sequenced was peripheral blood. These receptors came from a man aged 80 or over with acute or convalescent COVID-19.

This clone was seen only a few times. V is TRBV4-2 and J is TRBJ2-4, with 7 bases fitting TRBD1. J gave up 6 bases and V 4 bases, and 12 bases lay outside the gene matches. This CDR3 is built from 16 residues. The germline CDR1 and CDR2 sequences are LGHNA and YNFKEQ. CDR3 region: CASSRFGTEVRNIQYF. The CDR3 DNA follows: TGTGCCAGCAGCCGTTTCGGGACAGAGGTTCGAAACATTCAGTACTTC.

The chain carries TRBV19 and TRBJ1-2; D is perhaps TRBD1 (6 bases). Germline V gives CDR1 LNHDA, CDR2 SQIVND (reference sequence). Deletions cut 6 bases from V and 4 bases from J, with 24 bases between. CDR3 length equals 17 residues. The CDR3 spells CASRSQTIGTRGYGYTF. The CDR3 bases are TGTGCCAGTAGAAGTCAAACTATCGGGACAAGGGGCTATGGCTACACCTTC.

In its sample, this clone was seen once. The chain couples TRBV15 to TRBJ2-3; 15 nucleotides agree with TRBD2. Germline V CDR1 and CDR2: LNHNV, YYDKDF (reference sequence). Trimming took 0 bases from V and 3 from J; bases not matched to a gene: 7. The CDR3 is made up of 19 amino acids. The CDR3 nucleotides read TGTGCCACCAGCAGAGAGCCGGGACTAGCGGGAGGTTCGACAGATACGCAGTATTTT. This gives the protein CATSREPGLAGGSTDTQYF. Full variable domain (missing parts from reference TRBV15 and TRBJ2-3): DAMVIQNPRYQVTQFGKPVTLSCSQTLNHNVMYWYQQKSSQAPKLLFHYYDKDFNNEADTPDNFQSRRPNTSFCFLDIRSPGLGDTAMYLCATSREPGLAGGSTDTQYFGPGTRLTVL.

This chain joins TRBV19 and TRBJ1-5; 7 bases match TRBD1. V shed 8 bases, J shed 7 bases, and the junction held 17 bases outside the gene matches. The V gene's germline CDR1 is LNHDA and CDR2 SQIVND (reference sequence). The CDR3 totals 16 residues. In DNA form, the CDR3 reads TGTGCCAGTCTTTCGGTCGGAGGGGGCGTCGGGCAGCCCCAGCATTTT. Amino acids: CASLSVGGGVGQPQHF.

This rearrangement joins TRBV24-1 to TRBJ1-5, with D possibly matching TRBD1 (5 bases). The CDR3 totals 13 residues. Trimming shortened V by 8 bases and J by 3 bases, and 10 bases separated the two germline ends. From germline, CDR1 is KGHDR and CDR2 SFDVKD. The CDR3 DNA reads as TGTGCCACCACAACAGGTCCCAATCAGCCCCAGCATTTT. Translation gives CATTTGPNQPQHF.

The chain is built from TRBV11-2 and TRBJ2-7; TRBD1 aligns across 9 bases. Germline V gene sequence: CDR1 SGHAT, CDR2 FQNNGV. CDR3 length equals 15 residues. The V segment lost 5 bases and the J segment 1 base; nucleotides outside the gene matches: 6. CDR3 nucleotide sequence: TGTGCCAGCAGCGCGGGCGGGACAGGGTCCTACGAGCAGTACTTC. Protein product: CASSAGGTGSYEQYF.

The chain recombines TRBV30 with TRBJ2-2; the D gene is possibly TRBD2 (6 bases). Germline V gene data show CDR1 as GTSNPN and CDR2 as SVGIG (reference sequence). V lost 1 base and J 10 bases, leaving 16 bases between the germline ends. This CDR3 has 14 amino acids. DNA for the CDR3: TGTGCCTGGAGTGCAGCGGGTCCTCCCGCGGAGCTGTTTTTT. Encoded protein: CAWSAAGPPAELFF. Full variable domain (rest looked up from reference TRBV30 and TRBJ2-2): SQTIHQWPATLVQPVGSPLSLECTVEGTSNPNLYWYRQAAGRGLQLLFYSVGIGQISSEVPQNLSASRPQDRQFILSSKKLLLSDSGFYLCAWSAAGPPAELFFGEGSRLTVL.

This clone was observed a few times. The chain uses TRBV3-1 (or the pseudogene TRBV3-2) and TRBJ2-1; D is undetermined. This CDR3 has 13 amino acids. V shed 1 base and J shed 9 bases, with 10 bases lying between them. The germline gives CDR1 LGHDT, CDR2 YNNKEL (reference sequence). The CDR3 is CASSQVLGAEQFF. In DNA, the CDR3 is TGTGCCAGCAGCCAAGTGCTAGGTGCTGAGCAGTTCTTC.

The rearrangement uses TRBV3-1 (or the pseudogene TRBV3-2) and TRBJ2-5; D is possibly TRBD2 (6 bases). This CDR3 is built from 14 residues. Germline CDR1 reads LGHDT; CDR2 reads YNNKEL (reference sequence). V was trimmed by 6 bases and J by 1 base, leaving 12 bases between them. The CDR3 DNA sequence: TGTGCCAGCAGTGATCGGGGGAGCCAAGAGACCCAGTACTTC. Its protein product is CASSDRGSQETQYF.

The chain is built from TRBV19 and TRBJ1-2; tentatively, D is TRBD1 (5 bases). The ends were cut back, 7 bases at V and 2 bases at J, with 14 bases in the middle. CDR3 length: 14 residues. Germline values: CDR1 LNHDA, CDR2 SQIVND (reference sequence). The CDR3: CASTRDGSNYGYTF. The CDR3 region has the DNA TGTGCCAGTACGCGGGACGGATCAAACTATGGCTACACCTTC.

For this clone: Other DNA sequences from this sample encode an identical CDR3 as well. The chain combines TRBV19 with TRBJ2-6; the D gene is possibly TRBD1 (6 bases). V lost 4 bases and J lost 3, with 10 bases in between. The CDR3 sequence is 15 residues long. The germline CDR1 and CDR2 sequences are LNHDA and SQIVND (reference sequence). CDR3 amino acids: CASSRQAYGANVLTF. CDR3 DNA: TGTGCCAGTAGTAGACAGGCTTATGGGGCCAACGTCCTGACTTTC. The whole variable domain, filled in from reference TRBV19 and TRBJ2-6, reads DGGITQSPKYLFRKEGQNVTLSCEQNLNHDAMYWYRQDPGQGLRLIYYSQIVNDFQKGDIAEGYSVSREKKESFPLTVTSAQKNPTAFYLCASSRQAYGANVLTFGAGSRLTVL.

This sequence joins TRBV13 and TRBJ2-1; no clear D. This CDR3 is built from 15 residues. The germline V and J ends were trimmed by 3 bases and 9 bases, with 18 bases remaining between them. Germline loops: CDR1 PRHDT, CDR2 FYEKMQ (reference sequence). This CDR3 reads CASSFRAIVAAEQFF. CDR3 DNA: TGTGCCAGCAGCTTTCGTGCGATAGTAGCTGCTGAGCAGTTCTTC.

The chain employs TRBV18 and TRBJ2-5; 7 bases map to TRBD1. Germline assignment: CDR1 KGHSH and CDR2 LQKENI. V lost 5 bases, J lost 5 bases, and 5 bases stayed unmatched. The CDR3 consists of 13 residues. CDR3 amino acids: CASSTDRVETQYF. The CDR3 DNA reads TGTGCCAGCTCAACCGACAGGGTCGAGACCCAGTACTTC.

The chain links TRBV30 to TRBJ1-5, with 7 bases lining up with TRBD1. Germline CDR1 GTSNPN, CDR2 SVGIG (reference sequence). Trimming at V came to 0 bases and at J to 7 bases, leaving 6 bases not matched to a gene. This CDR3 is built from 14 residues. The CDR3 nucleotides are TGTGCCTGGAGTGTACAAGGGGGCGGGCAGCCCCAGCATTTT. Its protein is CAWSVQGGGQPQHF.

This clone was counted a single time. This chain links TRBV28 with TRBJ2-5; perhaps TRBD2 as D (5 bases). CDR1 and CDR2 (germline): MDHEN, SYDVKM. The CDR3 is 12 amino acids. With 2 bases removed from V and 4 bases from J, the gap between germline ends came to 5 bases. The CDR3 DNA follows: TGTGCCAGCAGTTTACGGGGAGAGACCCAGTACTTC. It is translated as CASSLRGETQYF.

The chain uses TRBV7-9 and TRBJ2-6; a weak D match, TRBD1 (5 bases). CDR1 and CDR2 (germline): SEHNR, FQNEAQ (reference sequence). V was clipped by 7 bases and J by 4 bases, with 11 bases between them. CDR3 length: 14 amino acids. The CDR3 protein is CASTTSGGANVLTF. CDR3 bases: TGTGCCAGCACCACCTCAGGGGGGGCCAACGTCCTGACTTTC.

This chain joins TRBV14 and TRBJ2-2; 7 bases agree with TRBD2. Germline V lookup: CDR1 SGHDN, CDR2 FVKESK. This CDR3 is built from 15 residues. After removal of 3 bases from V and 3 bases from J, the junction contained 4 bases not matched to a gene. The CDR3 here is CASSHRGSYTGELFF. Here the CDR3 DNA reads TGTGCCAGCAGCCACCGCGGGAGCTACACCGGGGAGCTGTTTTTT.

V and J are TRBV6-2 or TRBV6-3 and TRBJ2-6, with a possible D match to TRBD1 (5 bases). V lost 6 bases, J lost 1 base, and 7 bases lay in between. Germline loops: CDR1 MNHEY, CDR2 SVGEGT. The CDR3 is made up of 14 amino acids. CDR3 in amino acids: CASSTGSGANVLTF. The CDR3 nucleotides read TGTGCCAGCAGCACAGGATCTGGGGCCAACGTCCTGACTTTC.

The chain joins TRBV18 to TRBJ2-1, with 8 nucleotides matching TRBD1. CDR3 length equals 15 residues. The trim removed 3 bases at V and 6 bases at J, leaving 7 bases unmatched. CDR1 and CDR2 from the germline V gene are KGHSH and LQKENI. CDR3 protein: CASSPETGVGNEQFF. Here the CDR3 DNA reads TGTGCCAGCTCACCGGAGACAGGGGTCGGCAATGAGCAGTTCTTC.

The chain carries TRBV5-1 and TRBJ1-6; D is undetermined. This CDR3 spans 16 amino acids. The ends were cut back, 0 bases at V and 8 bases at J, with 15 bases in the middle. Germline V gene lookup returns CDR1 SGHRS and CDR2 YFSETQ. This CDR3 is CASSLDTLLGDSPLHF. The CDR3 region has the DNA TGCGCCAGCAGCTTGGACACTCTCCTCGGAGATTCACCCCTCCACTTT.

The chain joins TRBV5-5 to TRBJ2-7, with D perhaps matching TRBD1 (7 bases). The CDR3 contains 13 residues. The germline V and J ends were trimmed by 6 bases and 4 bases, with 14 bases remaining between them. The germline V gene encodes CDR1 SGHKS and CDR2 YYEKEE (reference sequence). The CDR3 nucleotides read TGTGCCAGCACCCCAGGGGGGAGATACGAGCAGTACTTC. This encodes CASTPGGRYEQYF.

The J gene is TRBJ2-1, the V gene TRBV6-6, with D perhaps matching TRBD1 (6 bases). V lost 7 bases, J lost 6 bases, and 19 bases lay in between. CDR1 is MNHNY and CDR2 is SVGAGI in the germline V gene (reference sequence). The CDR3 is 15 residues long. The CDR3 DNA reads TGTGCCAGCAAGTCAAGGGACACCCCAGTCAATGAGCAGTTCTTC. Amino acid sequence: CASKSRDTPVNEQFF.

The rearrangement uses TRBV6-5 and TRBJ1-2; the match to TRBD1 covers 9 bases. The CDR3 consists of 13 residues. From germline, CDR1 is MNHEY and CDR2 SVGAGI. V lost 6 bases and J lost 8; bases outside the gene matches: 7. The CDR3, as DNA: TGTGCCAGCAGACCAACAGGGGGCGGAGGCTACACCTTC. It yields the protein CASRPTGGGGYTF.

V and J are TRBV19 and TRBJ1-4; TRBD1 agrees at 7 bases. CDR3 length: 16 amino acids. V was clipped by 5 bases and J by 7 bases; unmatched bases: 13. CDR1 LNHDA and CDR2 SQIVND come from the germline V gene (reference sequence). The CDR3 here is CASSQTGESPFEKLFF. For the CDR3, the DNA is TGTGCCAGTAGTCAAACAGGGGAGAGTCCGTTTGAAAAACTGTTTTTT. The full variable domain, rest sourced from reference TRBV19 and TRBJ1-4, is DGGITQSPKYLFRKEGQNVTLSCEQNLNHDAMYWYRQDPGQGLRLIYYSQIVNDFQKGDIAEGYSVSREKKESFPLTVTSAQKNPTAFYLCASSQTGESPFEKLFFGSGTQLSVL.

The chain recombines TRBV13 with TRBJ1-1, with D perhaps TRBD1 (6 bases). CDR1 PRHDT and CDR2 FYEKMQ come from the germline V gene (reference sequence). The CDR3 consists of 15 residues. The ends were cut back, 5 bases at V and 3 bases at J, with 16 bases in the middle. In DNA form, the CDR3 reads TGTGCCAGCAGCCTCGGACAGACGATGTACACTGAAGCTTTCTTT. The encoded protein is CASSLGQTMYTEAFF. The entire variable domain, with the rest obtained from reference TRBV13 and TRBJ1-1, is as follows: AAGVIQSPRHLIKEKRETATLKCYPIPRHDTVYWYQQGPGQDPQFLISFYEKMQSDKGSIPDRFSAQQFSDYHSELNMSSLELGDSALYFCASSLGQTMYTEAFFGQGTRLTVV.

This clone was detected a few times. J is TRBJ2-2 and V is TRBV19; 9 bases agree with TRBD2. Trimming at V came to 7 bases and at J to 3 bases, leaving 3 bases not matched to a gene. This CDR3 spans 14 amino acids. CDR1 and CDR2 (germline): LNHDA, SQIVND (reference sequence). CDR3 DNA: TGTGCCAGTAAACAGCGGGAGGACACCGGGGAGCTGTTTTTT. Translated, it gives CASKQREDTGELFF.

This clone was seen more than once but under ten times. The chain combines TRBV7-8 with TRBJ1-5, with 10 positions matching TRBD1. Trimming cost V 5 bases and J 2 bases; bases outside gene matches: 18. The CDR3 length is 20 residues. Germline V gene data show CDR1 as SGHVS and CDR2 as FQNEAQ. In DNA, the CDR3 is TGTGCCAGCAGCCTCCCCCGGGACAGGGGCCCTGGAGGGGGCAATCAGCCCCAGCATTTT. As protein: CASSLPRDRGPGGGNQPQHF.

The gene calls are TRBV19 and TRBJ2-2; D call uncertain. The CDR3 is 14 residues long. V shed 3 bases and J shed 4 bases, with 9 bases lying between them. CDR1 is LNHDA, CDR2 SQIVND, per germline (reference sequence). The CDR3 coding sequence is TGTGCCAGTAGTATCACGGGTGTCACCGGGGAGCTGTTTTTT. Protein: CASSITGVTGELFF.

The chain recombines TRBV6-5 with TRBJ1-6; no reliable D call. Germline-derived CDR1 and CDR2 are MNHEY and SVGAGI. V was pared by 0 bases and J by 0 bases, with 6 bases between. The CDR3 loop spans 16 amino acids. The CDR3 loop reads CASSYSRSSYNSPLHF. The CDR3 nucleotides read TGTGCCAGCAGTTACTCCCGGAGCTCCTATAATTCACCCCTCCACTTT.